The 26 T cell receptor beta chains below were found in one sample sequenced in a study of regulatory T cells in long-lasting Graves disease. Building the TCR beta libraries relied on iRepertoire HTBI primers, and CDR3 regions underwent Arm-PCR. TCRdb recomputed calls from the multiplex PCR reads with MiXCR, one row per CDR3 protein. Of some 250,000 distinct CDR3 sequences in the sample, around 20% were seen once. Time point in this sample: newly diagnosed GD, antithyroid drugs for less than 3 months. Researchers made the TCR library from RNA that was extracted from PBMCs. The sample here was peripheral blood mononuclear cells (PBMCs), taken at new diagnosis, from a patient treated with antithyroid drugs. The receptors shown here come from a female donor with Graves disease.

The V and J genes are TRBV6-2 or TRBV6-3 and TRBJ2-1; 10 bases agree with TRBD2. The germline V gene encodes CDR1 MNHEY and CDR2 SVGEGT. V trimming: 1 base; J trimming: 12 bases; junction bases outside the gene matches: 15. CDR3 length equals 17 residues. The CDR3 DNA sequence: TGTGCCAGCAGTTACTTGCCGAGAATAGCGGGAGGTTTTGGGCAGTTCTTC. It encodes CASSYLPRIAGGFGQFF.

The V call is TRBV19, the J call TRBJ2-4; the D is unclear. The CDR3 is 13 residues long. The germline V and J ends were trimmed by 0 bases and 2 bases, with 2 bases remaining between them. The germline V gene has CDR1 LNHDA and CDR2 SQIVND (reference sequence). CDR3: CASSIDPKNIQYF. For the CDR3, the DNA is TGTGCCAGTAGTATAGATCCCAAAAACATTCAGTACTTC.

The J gene is TRBJ2-2, the V gene TRBV5-1; 12 nucleotides agree with TRBD1. The CDR3 runs to 16 residues. V was clipped by 3 bases and J by 5 bases; unmatched bases: 5. The germline V gene has CDR1 SGHRS and CDR2 YFSETQ. The CDR3 loop reads CASSSGTGGQTGELFF. The CDR3 region has the DNA TGCGCCAGCAGCTCTGGGACAGGGGGCCAAACCGGGGAGCTGTTTTTT.

The V call is TRBV12-3 or TRBV12-4, the J call TRBJ2-2; 12 bases map to TRBD2. Germline trimming cut 5 bases from V and 4 bases from J; bases unmatched to any gene: 5. The CDR3 runs to 16 residues. The CDR3: CASSPSGGASTGELFF. The CDR3 DNA is TGTGCCAGCAGTCCTAGCGGGGGGGCCAGCACCGGGGAGCTGTTTTTT.

This rearrangement joins TRBV7-2 to TRBJ1-4; 7 nucleotides match TRBD1. CDR1 SGHTA and CDR2 FQGNSA come from the germline V gene. V shed 1 base and J 5 bases; nucleotides not matched to a gene: 4. This CDR3 is built from 15 residues. The CDR3 region has the DNA TGTGCCAGCAGCTTAGGGGACAGACTGAATGAAAAACTGTTTTTT. This translates into CASSLGDRLNEKLFF.

Turning to this clonotype: A far larger clone differs by one base, so this is likely a read error. The CDR3 nucleotides are TGTGCCAGCAGCTTGACAGGGGGGACCTACGAGCAGTTCTTC. It yields the protein CASSLTGGTYEQFF. This chain connects TRBV7-2 to TRBJ2-1; 9 bases are a match to TRBD1. V lost 3 bases, J lost 10 bases, and 7 bases stayed unmatched. Germline V gene data show CDR1 as SGHTA and CDR2 as FQGNSA. The CDR3 covers 14 residues.

In the case of this clonotype: One base separates it from a far larger clone, so it is likely a read error. The chain links TRBV5-8 to TRBJ2-3; no reliable D call. The V gene's germline CDR1 is SGHTS and CDR2 YDEGEE. The CDR3 runs 14 residues. This CDR3 is CASSLVHPPDTQYF. CDR3 coding DNA: TGCGCCAGCAGCTTAGTCCACCCCCCAGATACGCAGTATTTT.

This clonotype was counted ten times or more. This chain joins TRBV10-3 and TRBJ2-3, with a tentative D call TRBD2 (7 bases). Germline CDR1 and CDR2: ENHRY and SYGVKD. This CDR3 has 17 residues. V shed 3 bases and J shed 1 base, with 17 bases lying between them. The DNA for the CDR3 is TGTGCCATCAGTGATCCCCCCCGGGGGGCAGGCACAGATACGCAGTATTTT. As protein: CAISDPPRGAGTDTQYF.

With regard to this clonotype: A much larger clone sits a single nucleotide away, making a read error possible. This chain connects TRBV18 to TRBJ1-3; D may be TRBD1 (6 bases). The CDR3 sequence is 14 residues long. Germline CDR1 and CDR2: KGHSH and LQKENI. The CDR3 spells CANSDRNSGNTIYF. The CDR3 DNA reads as TGTGCCAACTCAGACAGGAACTCTGGAAACACCATATATTTT.

This clonotype was recorded a few times. This may come from a read error, since a much larger clone is one base off. V and J are TRBV28 and TRBJ2-3; 8 bases are shared with TRBD2. Germline CDR1 is MDHEN and CDR2 is SYDVKM. This CDR3 region has 14 residues. Here the CDR3 reads CASSQQRETDAQYF. CDR3 DNA sequence: TGTGCCAGCAGCCAACAGCGGGAGACAGATGCGCAGTATTTT.

This clonotype was counted ten times or more. The chain uses TRBV6-2 or TRBV6-3 and TRBJ2-6; D assignment may be TRBD1 or TRBD2 (5 bases each). This CDR3 contains 20 residues. V was cut by 4 bases and J by 1 base, with 23 bases left in between. Germline loops: CDR1 MNHEY, CDR2 SVGEGT. The CDR3: CASSSYAGKGLISGANVLTF. The CDR3 coding sequence is TGTGCCAGCAGTTCCTACGCGGGTAAGGGGCTGATTTCTGGGGCCAACGTCCTGACTTTC.

This clonotype was counted at least ten times. This chain links TRBV11-2 with TRBJ2-3; D gene ambiguous. The CDR3 extends over 15 amino acids. Germline CDR1 is SGHAT and CDR2 is FQNNGV. V was clipped by 0 bases and J by 3 bases, with 10 bases between them. The CDR3 DNA reads TGTGCCAGCAGCTTAGATCTCGACTTTACAGATACGCAGTATTTT. Amino acids: CASSLDLDFTDTQYF.

A word on this clonotype: This may be a read error, as it is one base from a much larger clone. The chain links TRBV20-1 to TRBJ2-3; unclear D gene. The CDR3 has 13 amino acids. Germline V gene lookup returns CDR1 DFQATT and CDR2 SNEGSKA (reference sequence). The CDR3 protein is CSAWGYSTDAQYF. As DNA, the CDR3 is TGCAGTGCTTGGGGTTATTCCACAGATGCGCAGTATTTT.

At least ten counts were recorded for this clonotype. This chain links TRBV7-2 with TRBJ2-1; no clear D. Trimming stripped 1 base from V and 4 bases from J, with 5 bases between. This CDR3 comprises 13 residues. Germline CDR1 SGHTA, CDR2 FQGNSA. The CDR3 reads CASSLVSYNEQFF. The CDR3 nucleotides read TGTGCCAGCAGCTTAGTCAGTTACAATGAGCAGTTCTTC. Combining the CDR3 with reference TRBV7-2 and TRBJ2-1 gives the whole variable domain GAGVSQSPSNKVTEKGKDVELRCDPISGHTALYWYRQSLGQGLEFLIYFQGNSAPDKSGLPSDRFSAERTGGSVSTLTIQRTQQEDSAVYLCASSLVSYNEQFFGPGTRLTVL.

Concerning this clonotype itself: One end of the junction varies from germline; a read error may be responsible. The chain links TRBV6-1 to TRBJ2-5; D gene ambiguous. This CDR3 has 13 residues. Per germline, CDR1 MNHNS and CDR2 SASEGT. The CDR3: CASRDGYQETQYF. The CDR3 DNA sequence: TGTGCCAGCCGTGATGGCTACCAAGAGACCCAGTACTTC.

In its sample, this clonotype is medium-sized. The V call is TRBV7-2, the J call TRBJ2-5; TRBD1 might be the D (5 bases). This CDR3 has 14 residues. V was pared by 4 bases and J by 2 bases, with 11 bases between. Germline V gene sequence: CDR1 SGHTA, CDR2 FQGNSA. The CDR3 spells CASSSLAGQETQYF. The CDR3 DNA sequence: TGTGCCAGCAGCTCGTTAGCAGGGCAAGAGACCCAGTACTTC. Using reference TRBV7-2 and TRBJ2-5 for the parts outside the CDR3, the full variable domain is GAGVSQSPSNKVTEKGKDVELRCDPISGHTALYWYRQSLGQGLEFLIYFQGNSAPDKSGLPSDRFSAERTGGSVSTLTIQRTQQEDSAVYLCASSSLAGQETQYFGPGTRLLVL.

This clonotype was detected a few times. The chain combines TRBV28 with TRBJ2-2; no firm D call. V lost 10 bases and J 0 bases, leaving 15 bases between the germline ends. This CDR3 contains 15 residues. Germline V lookup: CDR1 MDHEN, CDR2 SYDVKM. The CDR3 sequence is CATRGRETNTGELFF. The CDR3 nucleotides read TGTGCCACTCGAGGTAGGGAAACGAACACCGGGGAGCTGTTTTTT. The variable domain in full, with the rest retrieved from reference TRBV28 and TRBJ2-2, is DVKVTQSSRYLVKRTGEKVFLECVQDMDHENMFWYRQDPGLGLRLIYFSYDVKMKEKGDIPEGYSVSREKKERFSLILESASTNQTSMYLCATRGRETNTGELFFGEGSRLTVL.

Here the CDR3 reads CASSQDGGASHNEQFF. Written as DNA, the CDR3 is TGCGCCAGCAGCCAAGACGGTGGGGCGAGTCACAATGAGCAGTTCTTC. The rearrangement uses TRBV4-3 and TRBJ2-1; tentative D call: TRBD1 (5 bases). V lost 0 bases and J lost 5, with 14 bases in between. The CDR3 extends over 16 amino acids. Germline V lookup: CDR1 LGHNA, CDR2 YSLEER.

V is TRBV9 and J is TRBJ2-3; maybe TRBD2 (7 bases). Germline V lookup: CDR1 SGDLS, CDR2 YYNGEE. V lost 6 bases and J 2 bases, leaving 19 bases between the germline ends. This CDR3 spans 16 amino acids. The CDR3 DNA follows: TGTGCCAGCACCCTGGGGGGGGGCCAAGTCACAGATACGCAGTATTTT. Encoded protein: CASTLGGGQVTDTQYF.

In this sample, this clonotype turned up many times. In nucleotides, the CDR3 is TGTGCCAGCAGCTCAACCTCAGGAGGGGATACTGAAGCTTTCTTT. Its translation: CASSSTSGGDTEAFF. This chain uses TRBV7-9 with TRBJ1-1, with D possibly being TRBD1 (5 bases). Looked up from germline, CDR1 is SEHNR and CDR2 is FQNEAQ (reference sequence). Between the trimmed V and J ends, which lost 4 bases and 5 bases, there was a span of 17 bases. This CDR3 has 15 residues.

J is TRBJ2-3 and V is TRBV30, with a weak D call TRBD2 (5 bases). CDR1 GTSNPN and CDR2 SVGIG come from the germline V gene (reference sequence). CDR3 size: 14 residues. Trimming cost V 5 bases and J 1 base, with 13 bases left between them. For the CDR3, the DNA is TGTGCCTGGGGTGAGGGCCTGGGCACAGATACGCAGTATTTT. Its protein product is CAWGEGLGTDTQYF.

This clonotype was seen ten or more times. V is TRBV9 and J is TRBJ2-3, with D unresolved. Germline V gene lookup returns CDR1 SGDLS and CDR2 YYNGEE. There are 14 residues in the CDR3. The ends were cut back, 0 bases at V and 5 bases at J, with 10 bases in the middle. CDR3 sequence reads: CASSVVGNRDTQYF. The DNA for the CDR3 is TGTGCCAGCAGCGTAGTGGGGAACCGAGATACGCAGTATTTT.

This clonotype was counted at least ten times. The chain couples TRBV7-7 to TRBJ2-1, with 7 nucleotides matching TRBD1. The V gene end was trimmed by 5 bases and the J gene end by 0 bases; junction bases not matched to a gene: 7. The germline CDR1 and CDR2 sequences are SSHAT and FNYEAQ (reference sequence). This CDR3 is built from 16 residues. Written as DNA, the CDR3 is TGTGCCAGCAGCCGGGACAGTCCGAGCTCCTACAATGAGCAGTTCTTC. Amino acid sequence: CASSRDSPSSYNEQFF.

This clonotype was counted a few times. The chain combines TRBV5-1 with TRBJ1-5; a weak D match, TRBD1 (6 bases). V was shortened by 0 bases and J by 0 bases, with 7 bases between the two germline ends. The CDR3 sequence is 15 residues long. CDR1 and CDR2 from the germline V gene are SGHRS and YFSETQ. This CDR3 is CASSLGDNSNQPQHF. The DNA of the CDR3 is TGCGCCAGCAGCTTGGGGGACAATAGCAATCAGCCCCAGCATTTT.

This clonotype has ten or more counts. The chain has TRBV27 and TRBJ1-1; possible D gene TRBD1, 5 bases. CDR3 length equals 15 residues. V lost 5 bases, J lost 0 bases, and 13 bases lay in between. Germline V lookup: CDR1 MNHEY, CDR2 SMNVEV (reference sequence). Here the CDR3 reads CASSPTGGMNTEAFF. The CDR3 DNA follows: TGTGCCAGCAGTCCCACGGGGGGTATGAACACTGAAGCTTTCTTT.

There are many counts of this clonotype. CDR3 region: CASSLAGLNQPQHF. DNA for the CDR3: TGTGCCAGCAGTTTAGCAGGGCTCAATCAGCCCCAGCATTTT. The chain uses TRBV12-3 or TRBV12-4 and TRBJ1-5; D gene ambiguous. The CDR3 is 14 amino acids. V lost 0 bases and J lost 3, with 6 bases in between.